This T cell receptor (beta chain) comes out of a study of molecular identifiers for immune sequencing clone quantification. Study observations and caveats: Shared barcodes on identical TCR molecules could underestimate the sizes of highly expanded clones.

With respect to this clonotype: What it binds is not known.

Previously described methods and listed TCR primers were employed for the bulk TCR libraries. TCRdb used MiXCR to reprocess the PCR reads, holding one entry per CDR3 protein. Among approximately 550,000 distinct CDR3 sequences listed, approximately 25% were seen once. Trimming took 6 bases from V and 0 from J; bases not matched to a gene: 14. This CDR3 region has 18 residues. Researchers sorted naive CD8 T cells as cells that were CD8+CD4-CCR7+CD45RA+. The TCR originated in a human donor in good health. Some libraries in this study had Jurkat cell RNA spiked in. Sequencing input: naive CD8+ T cells from blood, with Jurkat cell RNA spiked in. Subset specified: FACS-sorted CD8+CD4-CCR7+CD45RA+ naive T cells. The rearrangement joins TRBV12-3 or TRBV12-4 to TRBJ1-1; 9 bases agree with TRBD1. CDR3 coding DNA: TGTGCCAGCAGGGGTGGTGGACAGGGGCGCCAATTGAACACTGAAGCTTTCTTT. This codes for CASRGGGQGRQLNTEAFF.